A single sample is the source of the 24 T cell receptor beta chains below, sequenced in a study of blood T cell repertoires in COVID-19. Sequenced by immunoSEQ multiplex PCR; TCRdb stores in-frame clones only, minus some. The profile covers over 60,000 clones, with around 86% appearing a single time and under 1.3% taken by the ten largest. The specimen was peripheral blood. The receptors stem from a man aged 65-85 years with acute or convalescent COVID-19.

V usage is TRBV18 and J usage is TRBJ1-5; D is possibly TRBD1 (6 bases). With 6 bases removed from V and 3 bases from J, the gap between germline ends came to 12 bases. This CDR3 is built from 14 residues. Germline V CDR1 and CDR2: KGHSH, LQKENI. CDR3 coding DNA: TGTGCCAGCTCCCAACAGGGCATCAATCAGCCCCAGCATTTT. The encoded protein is CASSQQGINQPQHF.

CDR3 nucleotide sequence: TGCGCCAGCACCCGAGACAGGGGGCTAGACACCGGGGAGCTGTTTTTT. Protein: CASTRDRGLDTGELFF. V and J are TRBV5-1 and TRBJ2-2; 10 nucleotides align to TRBD1. The V segment lost 6 bases and the J segment 3 bases; nucleotides outside the gene matches: 8. The CDR3 covers 16 residues. Germline V gene lookup returns CDR1 SGHRS and CDR2 YFSETQ.

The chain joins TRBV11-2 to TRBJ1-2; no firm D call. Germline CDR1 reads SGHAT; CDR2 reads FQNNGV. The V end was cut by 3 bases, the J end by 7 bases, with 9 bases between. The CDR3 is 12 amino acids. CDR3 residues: CASSFLTTGYTF. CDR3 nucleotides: TGTGCCAGCAGCTTCCTGACAACTGGCTACACCTTC. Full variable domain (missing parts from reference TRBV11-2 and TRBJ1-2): EAGVAQSPRYKIIEKRQSVAFWCNPISGHATLYWYQQILGQGPKLLIQFQNNGVVDDSQLPKDRFSAERLKGVDSTLKIQPAKLEDSAVYLCASSFLTTGYTFGSGTRLTVV.

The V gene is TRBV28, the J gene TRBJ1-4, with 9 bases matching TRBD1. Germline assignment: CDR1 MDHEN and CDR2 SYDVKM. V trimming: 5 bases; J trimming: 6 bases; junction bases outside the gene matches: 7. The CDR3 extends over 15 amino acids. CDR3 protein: CASSPSTGGDEKLFF. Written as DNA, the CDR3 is TGTGCCAGCAGTCCATCAACAGGGGGCGATGAAAAACTGTTTTTT.

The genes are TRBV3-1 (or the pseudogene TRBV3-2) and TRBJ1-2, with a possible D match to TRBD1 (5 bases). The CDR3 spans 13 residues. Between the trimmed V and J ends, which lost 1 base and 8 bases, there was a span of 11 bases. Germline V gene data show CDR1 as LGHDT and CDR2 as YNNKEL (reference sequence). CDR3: CASSQGRDGGYTF. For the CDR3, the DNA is TGTGCCAGCAGCCAAGGGAGGGACGGCGGCTACACCTTC.

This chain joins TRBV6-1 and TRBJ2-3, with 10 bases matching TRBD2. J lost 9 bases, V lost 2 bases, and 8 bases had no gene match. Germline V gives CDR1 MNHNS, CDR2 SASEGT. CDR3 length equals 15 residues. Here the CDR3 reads CASSERGLAGATQYF. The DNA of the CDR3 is TGTGCCAGCAGTGAAAGGGGTCTAGCGGGAGCCACGCAGTATTTT.

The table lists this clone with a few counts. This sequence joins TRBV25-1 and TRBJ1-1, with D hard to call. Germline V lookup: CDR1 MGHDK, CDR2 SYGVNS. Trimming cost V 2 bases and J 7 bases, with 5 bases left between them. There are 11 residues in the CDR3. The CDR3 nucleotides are TGTGCCAGCAGTGAAATCCATGAAGCTTTCTTT. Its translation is CASSEIHEAFF.

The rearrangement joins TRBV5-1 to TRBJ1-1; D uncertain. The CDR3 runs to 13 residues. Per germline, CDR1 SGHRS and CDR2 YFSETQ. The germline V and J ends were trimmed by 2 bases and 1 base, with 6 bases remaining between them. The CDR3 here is CASSFGENTEAFF. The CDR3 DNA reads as TGCGCCAGCAGCTTCGGGGAGAACACTGAAGCTTTCTTT.

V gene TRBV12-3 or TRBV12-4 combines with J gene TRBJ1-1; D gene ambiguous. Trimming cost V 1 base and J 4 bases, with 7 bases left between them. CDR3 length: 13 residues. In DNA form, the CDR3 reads TGTGCCAGCAGTTTAGAAACGGGCACTGAAGCTTTCTTT. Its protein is CASSLETGTEAFF.

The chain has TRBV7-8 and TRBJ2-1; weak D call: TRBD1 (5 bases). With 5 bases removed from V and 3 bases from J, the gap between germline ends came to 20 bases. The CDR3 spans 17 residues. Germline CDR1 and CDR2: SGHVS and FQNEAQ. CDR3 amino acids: CASSAAGIGSVYNEQFF. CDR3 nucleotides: TGTGCCAGCAGCGCCGCAGGGATCGGATCGGTCTACAATGAGCAGTTCTTC. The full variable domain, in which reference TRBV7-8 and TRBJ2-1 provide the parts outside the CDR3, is GAGVSQSPRYKVAKRGQDVALRCDPISGHVSLFWYQQALGQGPEFLTYFQNEAQLDKSGLPSDRFFAERPEGSVSTLKIQRTQQEDSAVYLCASSAAGIGSVYNEQFFGPGTRLTVL.

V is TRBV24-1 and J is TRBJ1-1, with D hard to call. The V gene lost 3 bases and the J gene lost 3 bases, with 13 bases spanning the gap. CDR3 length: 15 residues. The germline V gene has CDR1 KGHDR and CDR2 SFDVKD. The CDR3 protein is CATSDPRSGDTEAFF. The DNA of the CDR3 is TGTGCCACCAGTGATCCCCGTAGTGGAGACACTGAAGCTTTCTTT.

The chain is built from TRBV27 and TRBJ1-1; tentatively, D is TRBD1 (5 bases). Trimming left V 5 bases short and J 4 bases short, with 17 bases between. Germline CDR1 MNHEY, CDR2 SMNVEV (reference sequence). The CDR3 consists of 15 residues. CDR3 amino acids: CASSPPGLGGTEAFF. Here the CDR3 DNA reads TGTGCCAGCAGTCCGCCCGGGTTGGGGGGCACTGAAGCTTTCTTT.

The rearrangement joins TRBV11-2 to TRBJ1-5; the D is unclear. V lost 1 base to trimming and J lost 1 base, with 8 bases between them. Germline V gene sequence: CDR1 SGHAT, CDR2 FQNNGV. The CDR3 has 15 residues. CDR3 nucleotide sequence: TGTGCCAGCAGCTTAGCCCCGGGAAGCAATCAGCCCCAGCATTTT. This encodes CASSLAPGSNQPQHF.

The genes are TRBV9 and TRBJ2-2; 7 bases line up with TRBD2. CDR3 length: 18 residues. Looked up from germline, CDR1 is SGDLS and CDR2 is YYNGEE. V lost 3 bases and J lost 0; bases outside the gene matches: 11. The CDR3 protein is CASSARGVGTTNTGELFF. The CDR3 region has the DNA TGTGCCAGCAGCGCACGGGGGGTGGGAACCACGAACACCGGGGAGCTGTTTTTT.

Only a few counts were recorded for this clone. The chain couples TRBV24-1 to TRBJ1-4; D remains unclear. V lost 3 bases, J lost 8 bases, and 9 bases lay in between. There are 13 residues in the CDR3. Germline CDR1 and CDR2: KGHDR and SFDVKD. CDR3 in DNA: TGTGCCACCAGTGATCCGCCGGTAGAAAAACTGTTTTTT. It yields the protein CATSDPPVEKLFF.

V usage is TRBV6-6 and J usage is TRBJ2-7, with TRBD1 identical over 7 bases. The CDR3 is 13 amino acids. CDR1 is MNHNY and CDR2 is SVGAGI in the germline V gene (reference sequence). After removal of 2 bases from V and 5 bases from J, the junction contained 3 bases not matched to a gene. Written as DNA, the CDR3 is TGTGCCAGCAGTTACGACAGGGAAAACGAGCAGTACTTC. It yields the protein CASSYDRENEQYF.

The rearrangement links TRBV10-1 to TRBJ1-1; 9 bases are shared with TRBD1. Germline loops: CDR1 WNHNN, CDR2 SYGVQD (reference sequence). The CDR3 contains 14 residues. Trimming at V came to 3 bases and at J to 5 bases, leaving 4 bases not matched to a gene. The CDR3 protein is CASSEQGAKTEAFF. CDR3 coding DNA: TGCGCCAGCAGTGAACAGGGGGCAAAGACTGAAGCTTTCTTT.

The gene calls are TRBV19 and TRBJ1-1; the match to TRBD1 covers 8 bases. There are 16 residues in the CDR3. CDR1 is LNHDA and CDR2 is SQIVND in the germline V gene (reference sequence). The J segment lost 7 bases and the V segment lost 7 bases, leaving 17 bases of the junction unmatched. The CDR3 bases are TGTGCCAGTAACGATTCCCCTCGGGCAGGGGGCCTTGAAGCTTTCTTT. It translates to CASNDSPRAGGLEAFF.

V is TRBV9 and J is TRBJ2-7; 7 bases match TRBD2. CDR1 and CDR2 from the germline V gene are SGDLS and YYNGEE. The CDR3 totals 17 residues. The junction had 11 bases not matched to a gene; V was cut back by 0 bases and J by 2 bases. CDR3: CASSVDYMSGDPYEQYF. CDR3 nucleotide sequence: TGTGCCAGCAGCGTAGATTATATGAGCGGGGACCCCTACGAGCAGTACTTC.

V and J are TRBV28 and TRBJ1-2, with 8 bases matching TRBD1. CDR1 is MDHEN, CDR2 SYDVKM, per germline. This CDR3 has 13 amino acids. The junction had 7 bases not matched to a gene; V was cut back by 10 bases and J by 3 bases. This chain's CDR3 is CATWDRRYYGYTF. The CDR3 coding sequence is TGTGCCACCTGGGACAGGAGGTACTATGGCTACACCTTC.

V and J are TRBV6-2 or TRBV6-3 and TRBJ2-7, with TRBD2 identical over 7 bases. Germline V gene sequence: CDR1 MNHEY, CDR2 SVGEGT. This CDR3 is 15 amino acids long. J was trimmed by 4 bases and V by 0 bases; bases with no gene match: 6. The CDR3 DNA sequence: TGTGCCAGCAGTTACTCAGCAGCGGGGTCATACGAGCAGTACTTC. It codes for CASSYSAAGSYEQYF.

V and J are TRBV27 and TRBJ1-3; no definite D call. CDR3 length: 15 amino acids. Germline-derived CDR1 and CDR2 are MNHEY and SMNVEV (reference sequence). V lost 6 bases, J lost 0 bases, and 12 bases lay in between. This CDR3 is CASRRLGSSGNTIYF. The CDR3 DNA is TGTGCCAGCAGGCGACTAGGGTCCTCTGGAAACACCATATATTTT.

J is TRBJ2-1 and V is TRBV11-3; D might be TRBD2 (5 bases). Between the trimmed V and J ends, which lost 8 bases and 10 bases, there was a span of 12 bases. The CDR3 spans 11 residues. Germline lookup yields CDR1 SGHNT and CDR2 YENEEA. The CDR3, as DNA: TGTGCCAGCGGGAGAGAAGGGGAGCAGTTCTTC. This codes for CASGREGEQFF.

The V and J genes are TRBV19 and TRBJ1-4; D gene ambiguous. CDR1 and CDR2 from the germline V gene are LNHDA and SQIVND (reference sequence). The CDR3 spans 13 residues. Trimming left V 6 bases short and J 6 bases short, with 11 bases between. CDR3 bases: TGTGCCAGTAGGGGCTGGGAGGATGAAAAACTGTTTTTT. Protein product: CASRGWEDEKLFF.